One sample yielded the 18 T cell receptor beta chains listed below, sequenced in a study of early T cells in non-severe SARS-CoV-2 infection. TCRdb processed the 5' RACE reads anew with MiXCR; each CDR3 protein has one entry. The sample includes about 87,000 distinct CDR3 sequences, about 15% of them seen just once. The sample comprised whole blood. The receptors were gathered from an adult who was a healthcare worker with PCR-confirmed SARS-CoV-2 infection or an uninfected control (not recorded which).

This sequence joins TRBV6-5 and TRBJ1-1; D is uncertain. The CDR3 totals 16 residues. Deletions cut 4 bases from V and 1 base from J, with 16 bases between. Germline CDR1 and CDR2: MNHEY and SVGAGI. Written as DNA, the CDR3 is TGTGCCAGCAGTTTTCGAGCCGTCAGGAGGAACACTGAAGCTTTCTTT. Its protein is CASSFRAVRRNTEAFF.

V gene TRBV4-3 combines with J gene TRBJ2-7; maybe TRBD1 (6 bases). The ends were cut back, 1 base at V and 2 bases at J, with 24 bases in the middle. CDR1 LGHNA and CDR2 YSLEER come from the germline V gene. The CDR3 is 19 residues long. CDR3 residues: CASSQVAGKVPGATYEQYF. The CDR3 nucleotides are TGCGCCAGCAGCCAAGTGGCAGGGAAGGTCCCAGGGGCTACCTACGAGCAGTACTTC.

This clonotype was counted a few times. V usage is TRBV6-2 or TRBV6-3 and J usage is TRBJ1-6, with 9 bases fitting TRBD1. With V trimmed by 6 bases and J by 6 bases, 6 bases remained unmatched. This CDR3 has 15 residues. The germline V gene encodes CDR1 MNHEY and CDR2 SVGEGT. The CDR3 region is CASRTRDRVNSPLHF. In DNA, the CDR3 is TGTGCCAGCAGAACCCGGGACAGGGTTAATTCACCCCTCCACTTT.

V gene TRBV7-2 combines with J gene TRBJ1-1; 9 bases map to TRBD1. With V trimmed by 3 bases and J by 5 bases, 7 bases remained unmatched. The germline V gene has CDR1 SGHTA and CDR2 FQGNSA. The CDR3 is made up of 15 amino acids. As DNA, the CDR3 is TGTGCCAGCAGCTTTAACGGACAGGGGAGGACTGAAGCTTTCTTT. Its translation: CASSFNGQGRTEAFF.

V gene TRBV11-2 combines with J gene TRBJ2-5; D ambiguous. Germline V lookup: CDR1 SGHAT, CDR2 FQNNGV. Trimming took 5 bases from V and 5 from J, leaving 6 bases between them. The CDR3 sequence is 11 residues long. CDR3 protein: CASSRAETQYF. The CDR3 coding sequence is TGTGCCAGCAGCCGGGCGGAGACCCAGTACTTC.

In this sample, this clonotype turned up a few times. V gene TRBV9 combines with J gene TRBJ2-3; TRBD1 might be the D (5 bases). Germline CDR1 reads SGDLS; CDR2 reads YYNGEE. This CDR3 has 16 amino acids. V was pared by 0 bases and J by 2 bases, with 13 bases between. The CDR3 spells CASSVGTPELTDTQYF. CDR3 nucleotide sequence: TGTGCCAGCAGCGTAGGGACACCCGAGCTCACAGATACGCAGTATTTT. Drawing the rest from reference TRBV9 and TRBJ2-3, the complete variable domain is DSGVTQTPKHLITATGQRVTLRCSPRSGDLSVYWYQQSLDQGLQFLIQYYNGEERAKGNILERFSAQQFPDLHSELNLSSLELGDSALYFCASSVGTPELTDTQYFGPGTRLTVL.

The chain couples TRBV18 to TRBJ2-5, with 12 bases identical to TRBD2. The V and J ends lost 3 bases and 4 bases, in that order; junction bases with no gene match: 9. Germline-derived CDR1 and CDR2 are KGHSH and LQKENI. This CDR3 has 17 residues. The CDR3, as DNA: TGTGCCAGCTCACCGACGACTAGCGGGGGCCGGGGAGAGACCCAGTACTTC. It encodes CASSPTTSGGRGETQYF. The variable domain in full, with the rest retrieved from reference TRBV18 and TRBJ2-5, is NAGVMQNPRHLVRRRGQEARLRCSPMKGHSHVYWYRQLPEEGLKFMVYLQKENIIDESGMPKERFSAEFPKEGPSILRIQQVVRGDSAAYFCASSPTTSGGRGETQYFGPGTRLLVL.

A few counts support this clonotype. V and J are TRBV20-1 and TRBJ2-5, with 7 positions matching TRBD1. V trimming: 0 bases; J trimming: 5 bases; junction bases outside the gene matches: 21. The CDR3 is 19 amino acids. Germline CDR1 reads DFQATT; CDR2 reads SNEGSKA (reference sequence). The DNA for the CDR3 is TGCAGTGCTAGAGAGCTTTTTGCCTCCCCTGGACAGGCTGGGGAGACCCAGTACTTC. Translating gives CSARELFASPGQAGETQYF.

J is TRBJ2-1 and V is TRBV15; TRBD2 agrees at 7 bases. The trim removed 0 bases at V and 1 base at J, leaving 3 bases unmatched. The CDR3 consists of 16 residues. The V gene's germline CDR1 is LNHNV and CDR2 YYDKDF (reference sequence). Here the CDR3 DNA reads TGTGCCACCAGCAGAGAAAGAGCGGGGTCCTACAATGAGCAGTTCTTC. This codes for CATSRERAGSYNEQFF. The full variable domain, its missing parts supplied by reference TRBV15 and TRBJ2-1, is DAMVIQNPRYQVTQFGKPVTLSCSQTLNHNVMYWYQQKSSQAPKLLFHYYDKDFNNEADTPDNFQSRRPNTSFCFLDIRSPGLGDTAMYLCATSRERAGSYNEQFFGPGTRLTVL.

V gene TRBV24-1 combines with J gene TRBJ2-3; a possible D gene is TRBD1 (6 bases). V lost 6 bases to trimming and J lost 5 bases, with 14 bases between them. Per the germline V gene, CDR1 is KGHDR and CDR2 is SFDVKD. This CDR3 spans 14 amino acids. CDR3 sequence: CATSLPGVRDTQYF. CDR3 bases: TGTGCCACCAGTCTTCCAGGGGTGAGAGATACGCAGTATTTT.

The chain uses TRBV24-1 and TRBJ2-5, with D possibly TRBD1 on 6 matching bases. The V gene lost 4 bases and the J gene lost 2 bases, with 13 bases spanning the gap. CDR3 size: 15 residues. Germline CDR1 and CDR2: KGHDR and SFDVKD. CDR3 in DNA: TGTGCCACCAGTGACCCTGGGACAACTCAAGAGACCCAGTACTTC. Translated, it gives CATSDPGTTQETQYF.

This chain connects TRBV20-1 to TRBJ2-3, with a possible D match to TRBD1 (5 bases). CDR1 is DFQATT, CDR2 SNEGSKA, per germline (reference sequence). Trimming removed 3 bases at V and 2 bases at J, with 15 bases between. CDR3 length: 15 amino acids. CDR3 sequence: CSASPDSTPTDTQYF. CDR3 sequence (DNA): TGCAGTGCTAGCCCCGACAGTACACCCACAGATACGCAGTATTTT.

The CDR3 loop reads CASSFGTYSYEQYF. In DNA form, the CDR3 reads TGTGCCAGCAGCTTTGGGACATACTCCTACGAGCAGTACTTC. The chain is built from TRBV11-2 and TRBJ2-7; TRBD1 might be the D (6 bases). Trimming took 3 bases from V and 0 from J, leaving 9 bases between them. The CDR3 is 14 amino acids. Germline V gene sequence: CDR1 SGHAT, CDR2 FQNNGV.

This chain joins TRBV7-6 and TRBJ1-3; possibly TRBD1 for D (5 bases). Per the germline V gene, CDR1 is SGHVS and CDR2 is FNYEAQ. V was clipped by 5 bases and J by 2 bases, with 13 bases between them. This CDR3 is 15 amino acids long. CDR3 sequence: CASSPEGHAGNTIYF. CDR3 DNA: TGTGCCAGCAGCCCAGAAGGACATGCTGGAAACACCATATATTTT.

About this clonotype itself: A much larger clone lies a single base off, so this may be a read error. V and J are TRBV10-3 and TRBJ2-7, with D perhaps TRBD1 (7 bases). The CDR3 sequence is 14 residues long. Germline V lookup: CDR1 ENHRY, CDR2 SYGVKD. The CDR3 DNA is TGTGTCACCCTCCGGACAGGTAGCGGACACGAGCAGTACTTC. This encodes CVTLRTGSGHEQYF.

This clonotype appeared many times. The rearrangement joins TRBV6-5 to TRBJ2-7; tentatively, D is TRBD2 (6 bases). Germline V lookup: CDR1 MNHEY, CDR2 SVGAGI. The CDR3 extends over 20 amino acids. The V end lost 2 bases, the J end lost 6 bases, and 32 bases lay between the germline ends. CDR3 in DNA: TGTGCCAGCAGTTACCAGACTAGTCCCTCGCTGAGTATGACTCTCCGCGAGCAGTACTTC. This translates into CASSYQTSPSLSMTLREQYF.

This clonotype occurred a few times. The DNA for the CDR3 is TGCGCCAGCAGCCAAAGTAGGGCAGGGGGAGCCTCTGGGGCCAACGTCCTGACTTTC. Translation: CASSQSRAGGASGANVLTF. The chain recombines TRBV4-3 with TRBJ2-6; 7 bases agree with TRBD1. The germline V gene has CDR1 LGHNA and CDR2 YSLEER. Trimming at V came to 2 bases and at J to 0 bases, leaving 10 bases not matched to a gene. The CDR3 spans 19 residues.

The table lists this clonotype with a few counts. The chain has TRBV20-1 and TRBJ1-2, with 11 bases that match TRBD1. Trimming removed 1 base from V and 4 bases from J; junction bases left unmatched: 20. The V gene's germline CDR1 is DFQATT and CDR2 SNEGSKA (reference sequence). The CDR3 is made up of 20 amino acids. The CDR3 nucleotides are TGCAGTGCTAGAGGACGTCAGATGGGAGGACAGGGGGCATGGTTCTATGGCTACACCTTC. It yields the protein CSARGRQMGGQGAWFYGYTF.